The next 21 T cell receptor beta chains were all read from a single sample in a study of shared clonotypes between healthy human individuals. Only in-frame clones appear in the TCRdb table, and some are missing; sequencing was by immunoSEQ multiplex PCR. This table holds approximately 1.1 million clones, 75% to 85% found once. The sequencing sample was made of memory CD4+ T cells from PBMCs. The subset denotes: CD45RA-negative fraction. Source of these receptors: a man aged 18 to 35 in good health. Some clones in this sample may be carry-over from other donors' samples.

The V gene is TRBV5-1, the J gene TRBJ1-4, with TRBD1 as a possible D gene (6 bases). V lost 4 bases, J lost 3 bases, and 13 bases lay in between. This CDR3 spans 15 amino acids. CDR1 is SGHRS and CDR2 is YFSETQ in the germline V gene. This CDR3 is CASSLNRAPNEKLFF. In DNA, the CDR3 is TGCGCCAGCAGCCTTAACAGGGCTCCTAATGAAAAACTGTTTTTT.

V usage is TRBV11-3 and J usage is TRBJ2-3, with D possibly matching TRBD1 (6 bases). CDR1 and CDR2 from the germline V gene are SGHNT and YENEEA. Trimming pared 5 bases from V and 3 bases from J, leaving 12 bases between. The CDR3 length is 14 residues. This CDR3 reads CASSQGGATDTQYF. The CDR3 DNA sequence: TGTGCCAGCAGCCAAGGGGGAGCGACAGATACGCAGTATTTT.

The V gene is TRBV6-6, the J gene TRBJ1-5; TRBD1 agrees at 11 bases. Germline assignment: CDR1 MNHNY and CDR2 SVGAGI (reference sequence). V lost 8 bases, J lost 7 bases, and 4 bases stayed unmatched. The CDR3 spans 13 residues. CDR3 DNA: TGTGCCAGCTCGGGACAGGGGGAACAGCCCCAGCATTTT. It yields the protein CASSGQGEQPQHF.

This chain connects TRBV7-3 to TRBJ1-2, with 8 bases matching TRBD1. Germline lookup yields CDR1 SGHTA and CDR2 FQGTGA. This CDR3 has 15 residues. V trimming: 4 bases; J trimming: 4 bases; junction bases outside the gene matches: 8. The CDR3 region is CASSSDGQGPYGYTF. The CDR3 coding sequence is TGTGCCAGCAGCTCTGATGGACAGGGACCCTATGGCTACACCTTC.

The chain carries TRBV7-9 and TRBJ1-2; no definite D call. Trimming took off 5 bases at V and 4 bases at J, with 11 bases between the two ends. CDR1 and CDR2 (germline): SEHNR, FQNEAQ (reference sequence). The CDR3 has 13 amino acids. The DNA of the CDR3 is TGTGCCAGCAGCGATACCCCCGGCTATGGCTACACCTTC. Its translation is CASSDTPGYGYTF.

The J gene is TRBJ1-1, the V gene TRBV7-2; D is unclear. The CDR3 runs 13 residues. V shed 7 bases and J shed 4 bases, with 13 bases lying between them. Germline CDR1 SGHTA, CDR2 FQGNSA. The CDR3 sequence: CASTWSPGTEAFF. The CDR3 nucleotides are TGTGCCAGCACCTGGTCCCCGGGCACTGAAGCTTTCTTT.

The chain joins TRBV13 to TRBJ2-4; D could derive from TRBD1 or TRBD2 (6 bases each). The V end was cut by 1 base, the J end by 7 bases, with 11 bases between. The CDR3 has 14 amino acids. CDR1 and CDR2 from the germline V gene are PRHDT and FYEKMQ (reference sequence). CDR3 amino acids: CASSLDRGDNIQYF. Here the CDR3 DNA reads TGTGCCAGCAGCTTAGATAGGGGGGATAACATTCAGTACTTC.

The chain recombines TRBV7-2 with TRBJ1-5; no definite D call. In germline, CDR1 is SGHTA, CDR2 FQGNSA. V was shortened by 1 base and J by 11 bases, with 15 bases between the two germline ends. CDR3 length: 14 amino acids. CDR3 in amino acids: CASSLEGTALAQHF. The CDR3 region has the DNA TGTGCCAGCAGCTTAGAGGGTACGGCATTGGCCCAGCATTTT.

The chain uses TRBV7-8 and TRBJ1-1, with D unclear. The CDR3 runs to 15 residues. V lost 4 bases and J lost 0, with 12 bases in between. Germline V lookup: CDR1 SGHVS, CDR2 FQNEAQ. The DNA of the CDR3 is TGTGCCAGCAGCTCGACGGATCCCATGAACACTGAAGCTTTCTTT. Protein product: CASSSTDPMNTEAFF.

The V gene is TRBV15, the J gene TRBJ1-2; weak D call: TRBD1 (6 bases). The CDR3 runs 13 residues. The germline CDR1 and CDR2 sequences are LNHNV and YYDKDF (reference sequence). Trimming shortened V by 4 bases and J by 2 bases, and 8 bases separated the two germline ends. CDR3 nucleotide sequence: TGTGCCACCAGCACGGGGGCGAACTATGGCTACACCTTC. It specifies CATSTGANYGYTF.

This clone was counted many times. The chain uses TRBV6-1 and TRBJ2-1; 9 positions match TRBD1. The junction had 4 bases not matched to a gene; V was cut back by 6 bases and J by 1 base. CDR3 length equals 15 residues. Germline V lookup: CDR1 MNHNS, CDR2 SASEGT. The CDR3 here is CASRLQGASYNEQFF. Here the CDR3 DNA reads TGTGCCAGCAGGCTACAGGGGGCATCCTACAATGAGCAGTTCTTC.

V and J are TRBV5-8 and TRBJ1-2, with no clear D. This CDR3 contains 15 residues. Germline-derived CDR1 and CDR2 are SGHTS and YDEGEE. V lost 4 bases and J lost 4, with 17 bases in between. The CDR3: CASSPSRASSYGYTF. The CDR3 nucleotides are TGTGCCAGCAGCCCATCTCGGGCGTCGAGCTATGGCTACACCTTC.

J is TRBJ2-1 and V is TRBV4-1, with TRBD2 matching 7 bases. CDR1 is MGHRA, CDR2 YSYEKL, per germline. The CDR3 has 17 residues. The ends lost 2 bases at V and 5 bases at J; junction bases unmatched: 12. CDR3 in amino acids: CASSQPKGAGPNNEQFF. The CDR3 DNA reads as TGCGCCAGCAGCCAACCCAAGGGAGCGGGACCGAACAATGAGCAGTTCTTC.

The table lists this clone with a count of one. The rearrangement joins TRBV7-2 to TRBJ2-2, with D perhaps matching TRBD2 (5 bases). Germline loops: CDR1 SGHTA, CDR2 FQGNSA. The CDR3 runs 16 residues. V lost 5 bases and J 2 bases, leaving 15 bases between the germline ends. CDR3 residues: CASSQFRSGNTGELFF. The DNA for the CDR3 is TGTGCCAGCAGCCAATTCCGGAGCGGCAACACCGGGGAGCTGTTTTTT.

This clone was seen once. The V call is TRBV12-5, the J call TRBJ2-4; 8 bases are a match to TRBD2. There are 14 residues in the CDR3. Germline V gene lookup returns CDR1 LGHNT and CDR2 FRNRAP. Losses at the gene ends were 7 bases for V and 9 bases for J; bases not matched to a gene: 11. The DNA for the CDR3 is TGTGCTAGTGCCACATCGGGGGGGCACGGCATTCAGTACTTC. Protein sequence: CASATSGGHGIQYF.

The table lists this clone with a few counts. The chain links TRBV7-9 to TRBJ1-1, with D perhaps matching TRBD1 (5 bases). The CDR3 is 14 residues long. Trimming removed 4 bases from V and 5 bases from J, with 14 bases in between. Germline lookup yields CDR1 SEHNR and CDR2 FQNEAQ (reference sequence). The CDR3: CASSYLQVETEAFF. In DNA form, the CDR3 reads TGTGCCAGCAGCTACCTACAGGTGGAAACTGAAGCTTTCTTT.

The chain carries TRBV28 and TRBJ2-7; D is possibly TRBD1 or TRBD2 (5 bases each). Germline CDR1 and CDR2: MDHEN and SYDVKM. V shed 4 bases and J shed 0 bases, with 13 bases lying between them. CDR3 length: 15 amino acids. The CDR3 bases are TGTGCCAGCAGTTCACGGGGCGTCAGCTCCTACGAGCAGTACTTC. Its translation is CASSSRGVSSYEQYF.

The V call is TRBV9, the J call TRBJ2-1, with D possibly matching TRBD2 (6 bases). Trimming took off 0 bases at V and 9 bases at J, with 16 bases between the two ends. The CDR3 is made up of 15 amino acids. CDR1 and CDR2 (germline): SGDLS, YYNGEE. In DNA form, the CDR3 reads TGTGCCAGCAGCGTAGGGGACGGGAGATACGGTGAGCAGTTCTTC. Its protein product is CASSVGDGRYGEQFF.

The CDR3 sequence is CASSLFGPTGARNEKLFF. The CDR3 nucleotides are TGTGCCAGCAGCTTATTCGGACCCACCGGAGCACGGAATGAAAAACTGTTTTTT. J is TRBJ1-4 and V is TRBV7-2; no reliable D call. Trimming stripped 2 bases from V and 5 bases from J, with 21 bases between. CDR1 is SGHTA, CDR2 FQGNSA, per germline. The CDR3 covers 18 residues.

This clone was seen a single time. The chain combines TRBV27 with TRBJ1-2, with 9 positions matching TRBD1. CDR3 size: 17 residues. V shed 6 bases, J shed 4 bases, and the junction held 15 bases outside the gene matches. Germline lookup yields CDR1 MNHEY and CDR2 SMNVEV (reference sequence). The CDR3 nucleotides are TGTGCCAGCAGGAAAAAGGGGACAGGGATACTTCTCTATGGCTACACCTTC. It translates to CASRKKGTGILLYGYTF.

The CDR3 is CASLGQSPPGGHDYGYTF. CDR3 coding DNA: TGTGCCAGCCTAGGACAGTCTCCTCCAGGAGGGCACGACTATGGCTACACCTTC. This chain connects TRBV28 to TRBJ1-2; D perhaps matches TRBD1 (6 bases). This CDR3 has 18 residues. The germline gives CDR1 MDHEN, CDR2 SYDVKM. V dropped 8 bases and J dropped 3 bases, with 28 bases sitting between them.